The next 15 T cell receptor beta chains were all read from a single sample in a study of T cell responses to AZD1222 COVID-19 vaccine. Clones were sequenced by immunoSEQ multiplex PCR, and TCRdb holds only the in-frame ones, with some missing. The profile covers 130,000 or so clones, with roughly 91% appearing a single time and approximately 30% taken by the ten largest. Sequences were derived from peripheral blood, sampled on day 0 of AZD1222 vaccination. The origin of the receptors is an adult in good health.

This sequence joins TRBV7-9 and TRBJ1-2; D is perhaps TRBD1 (5 bases). The germline V and J ends were trimmed by 6 bases and 0 bases, with 17 bases remaining between them. The germline CDR1 and CDR2 sequences are SEHNR and FQNEAQ (reference sequence). The CDR3 is made up of 16 amino acids. CDR3 loop: CASSRQLVGPNYGYTF. In nucleotides, the CDR3 is TGTGCCAGCAGTCGACAGCTCGTCGGTCCTAACTATGGCTACACCTTC.

Concerning this clone: Other DNA sequences from this sample encode an identical CDR3 as well. V gene TRBV19 combines with J gene TRBJ1-2; TRBD1 is a possible D gene (5 bases). Looked up from germline, CDR1 is LNHDA and CDR2 is SQIVND (reference sequence). The CDR3 covers 11 residues. The germline V and J ends were trimmed by 11 bases and 7 bases, with 14 bases remaining between them. CDR3 sequence reads: CASRTSGGYTF. CDR3 DNA sequence: TGTGCCTCGCGGACATCTGGTGGCTACACCTTC.

The CDR3, as DNA: TGTGCCAGCTCACCTAGGCGACAGGACTCTGGAAACACCATATATTTT. Translated: CASSPRRQDSGNTIYF. The rearrangement joins TRBV18 to TRBJ1-3, with D perhaps TRBD1 (6 bases). Germline loops: CDR1 KGHSH, CDR2 LQKENI. There are 16 residues in the CDR3. V shed 3 bases and J shed 0 bases, with 12 bases lying between them.

The chain has TRBV11-2 and TRBJ2-2, with D hard to call. V lost 2 bases, J lost 6 bases, and 10 bases lay in between. In germline, CDR1 is SGHAT, CDR2 FQNNGV. This CDR3 has 14 residues. Here the CDR3 reads CASSLRLLAGELFF. The CDR3 DNA reads TGTGCCAGCAGCTTAAGGTTGTTGGCCGGGGAGCTGTTTTTT. Using reference TRBV11-2 and TRBJ2-2 for the parts outside the CDR3, the full variable domain is EAGVAQSPRYKIIEKRQSVAFWCNPISGHATLYWYQQILGQGPKLLIQFQNNGVVDDSQLPKDRFSAERLKGVDSTLKIQPAKLEDSAVYLCASSLRLLAGELFFGEGSRLTVL.

This chain connects TRBV7-6 to TRBJ2-5; the match to TRBD1 covers 9 bases. Germline CDR1 reads SGHVS; CDR2 reads FNYEAQ. The CDR3 covers 15 residues. V shed 6 bases, J shed 5 bases, and the junction held 10 bases outside the gene matches. CDR3 in DNA: TGTGCCAGCAGTAACCCACAGGGGGCGCATGAGACCCAGTACTTC. Translated, it gives CASSNPQGAHETQYF. The full variable domain, rest sourced from reference TRBV7-6 and TRBJ2-5, is GAGVSQSPRYKVTKRGQDVALRCDPISGHVSLYWYRQALGQGPEFLTYFNYEAQQDKSGLPNDRFSAERPEGSISTLTIQRTEQRDSAMYRCASSNPQGAHETQYFGPGTRLLVL.

The rearrangement joins TRBV7-9 to TRBJ1-5; weak D call: TRBD1 (6 bases). The CDR3 contains 13 residues. Germline V gene data show CDR1 as SEHNR and CDR2 as FQNEAQ (reference sequence). V lost 1 base, J lost 7 bases, and 8 bases lay in between. The chain's CDR3 is CASSLDGGQPQHF. The CDR3 nucleotides read TGTGCCAGCAGCTTAGACGGGGGCCAGCCCCAGCATTTT.

This chain uses TRBV4-3 with TRBJ2-3; D might be TRBD2 (5 bases). The CDR3 has 17 residues. Trimming cost V 1 base and J 0 bases, with 14 bases left between them. CDR1 is LGHNA, CDR2 YSLEER, per germline. As DNA, the CDR3 is TGCGCCAGCAGCCAAGGACCGGCGGGTAGAAGCACAGATACGCAGTATTTT. Translation gives CASSQGPAGRSTDTQYF.

The chain is built from TRBV9 and TRBJ2-3; 11 bases are a match to TRBD2. The CDR3 has 15 amino acids. Looked up from germline, CDR1 is SGDLS and CDR2 is YYNGEE. V dropped 3 bases and J dropped 8; count of bases not matched to a gene: 8. Here the CDR3 DNA reads TGTGCCAGCAGCGACCGGACTAGCGGGCGGGGTACGCAGTATTTT. It translates to CASSDRTSGRGTQYF.

The V and J genes are TRBV4-2 and TRBJ1-1; D might be TRBD1 (5 bases). The CDR3 has 15 residues. Germline CDR1 reads LGHNA; CDR2 reads YNFKEQ. V was pared by 4 bases and J by 2 bases, with 14 bases between. CDR3 residues: CASSPTGDFNTEAFF. Written as DNA, the CDR3 is TGTGCCAGCAGCCCGACCGGGGACTTCAACACTGAAGCTTTCTTT.

This chain joins TRBV4-2 and TRBJ1-4; no firm D call. The CDR3 consists of 20 residues. Looked up from germline, CDR1 is LGHNA and CDR2 is YNFKEQ. The ends were cut back, 4 bases at V and 0 bases at J, with 24 bases in the middle. CDR3 residues: CASSRAGQVGLLATNEKLFF. The CDR3 DNA sequence: TGTGCCAGCAGCCGAGCTGGGCAAGTCGGACTCTTAGCAACTAATGAAAAACTGTTTTTT.

This clone is a singleton in its sample. The chain couples TRBV5-1 to TRBJ1-1; 10 nucleotides align to TRBD1. Germline CDR1 and CDR2: SGHRS and YFSETQ. After removal of 0 bases from V and 4 bases from J, the junction contained 6 bases not matched to a gene. The CDR3 runs 16 residues. DNA of the CDR3: TGCGCCAGCAGCTTGGACCGGACAGGGGGACGCACTGAAGCTTTCTTT. Its translation is CASSLDRTGGRTEAFF.

The chain employs TRBV5-1 and TRBJ1-2; D uncertain. Deletions cut 0 bases from V and 5 bases from J, with 5 bases between. The CDR3 is 12 residues long. Germline lookup yields CDR1 SGHRS and CDR2 YFSETQ. This chain's CDR3 is CASSLDQYGYTF. In DNA, the CDR3 is TGCGCCAGCAGCTTGGACCAGTATGGCTACACCTTC. The variable domain in full, with the rest retrieved from reference TRBV5-1 and TRBJ1-2, is KAGVTQTPRYLIKTRGQQVTLSCSPISGHRSVSWYQQTPGQGLQFLFEYFSETQRNKGNFPGRFSGRQFSNSRSEMNVSTLELGDSALYLCASSLDQYGYTFGSGTRLTVV.

The chain couples TRBV7-2 to TRBJ2-1; 10 positions agree with TRBD2. The trim removed 3 bases at V and 7 bases at J, leaving 6 bases unmatched. Germline V CDR1 and CDR2: SGHTA, FQGNSA. The CDR3 is 15 residues long. CDR3 sequence reads: CASSFWLAGENEQFF. CDR3 nucleotide sequence: TGTGCCAGCAGCTTCTGGCTAGCGGGAGAGAATGAGCAGTTCTTC.

The gene calls are TRBV13 and TRBJ1-1; D not certain. V was trimmed by 8 bases and J by 6 bases, leaving 10 bases between them. CDR1 PRHDT and CDR2 FYEKMQ come from the germline V gene (reference sequence). The CDR3 runs 11 residues. CDR3 DNA: TGTGCCAGCCATTCCCCCCCTGAAGCTTTCTTT. Its translation is CASHSPPEAFF.

This clone was detected once. The CDR3 spells CASSPYSGPSGNTIYF. The CDR3 coding sequence is TGTGCCAGCAGCCCGTATTCGGGACCCTCTGGAAACACCATATATTTT. The chain combines TRBV9 with TRBJ1-3; perhaps TRBD1 as D (5 bases). The CDR3 extends over 16 amino acids. Germline V gene data show CDR1 as SGDLS and CDR2 as YYNGEE. V lost 4 bases and J lost 0, with 14 bases in between.